This is a list of T cell receptor beta chains from one sample in a study of T cell changes during pregnancy in multiple sclerosis. The method was immunoSEQ multiplex PCR; TCRdb's version includes in-frame clones alone and lacks a portion of them. The sample yields about 130,000 clones, roughly 96% seen once. The source was peripheral blood, collected after pregnancy. The receptors were sampled from a female donor with multiple sclerosis, enrolled in a pregnancy study. Both conserved end residues are part of each CDR3. The order of the fields is J gene, clone size, D gene, V gene, CDR3 protein, CDR3 DNA. A D gene is named only where the DNA matches it firmly. Clone size is given for some rows only: seen once, a few or many times, or a class if the clone is expanded.

TRBJ2-7,NA,NA,TRBV2,CASSGGPLGASYEQYF,TGTGCCAGCAGTGGGGGGCCTTTGGGAGCCTCCTACGAGCAGTACTTC
TRBJ2-7,NA,NA,TRBV12-2,CASRLAGGVTSPSCYEQYF,TGTGCAAGTCGCTTAGCGGGGGGGGTGACATCGCCCTCATGCTACGAGCAGTACTTC
TRBJ2-1,NA,TRBD2,TRBV4-2,CASSPRLAGASYNEQFF,TGTGCCAGCAGCCCCCGACTAGCGGGAGCATCCTACAATGAGCAGTTCTTC
TRBJ1-5,NA,TRBD1,TRBV5-1,CASSLGTGASNQPQHF,TGCGCCAGCAGCTTGGGAACAGGGGCCAGCAATCAGCCCCAGCATTTT
TRBJ1-1,NA,NA,TRBV6-5,CASSYSVMNTEAFF,TGTGCCAGCAGTTACTCTGTCATGAACACTGAAGCTTTCTTT
TRBJ2-7,NA,TRBD1,TRBV14,CASSQAGTGRGAYEQYF,TGTGCCAGCAGCCAAGCGGGGACAGGGAGGGGGGCCTACGAGCAGTACTTC
TRBJ2-3,NA,TRBD1,TRBV6-1,CASSDRQGNTDTQYF,TGTGCCAGCAGTGACAGACAGGGAAACACAGATACGCAGTATTTT
TRBJ1-1,NA,NA,TRBV4-2,CASSQDPSNTEAFF,TGTGCCAGCAGCCAAGATCCCTCGAACACTGAAGCTTTCTTT
TRBJ2-3,NA,NA,TRBV27,CASREWADTDTQYF,TGTGCCAGCAGAGAGTGGGCTGACACAGATACGCAGTATTTT
TRBJ2-5,NA,NA,TRBV29-1,CSAKSGRETQYF,TGCAGCGCGAAGAGCGGCCGAGAGACCCAGTACTTC
TRBJ2-2,NA,TRBD1,TRBV9,CASSVATGVGTGELFF,TGTGCCAGCAGCGTAGCTACAGGGGTCGGAACCGGGGAGCTGTTTTTT
TRBJ2-1,NA,TRBD2,TRBV4-1,CASSQEREDVYNEQFF,TGCGCCAGCAGCCAGGAGCGGGAGGACGTCTACAATGAGCAGTTCTTC
TRBJ2-7,NA,TRBD2,TRBV5-1,CASSLGLAGPYEQYF,TGCGCCAGCAGCTTGGGACTAGCGGGACCCTACGAGCAGTACTTC
TRBJ2-3,once,TRBD2,TRBV19,CASKGRLAGVANLRTDTQYF,TGTGCCAGTAAAGGGAGACTAGCGGGGGTTGCTAACCTCCGCACAGATACGCAGTATTTT
TRBJ1-4,NA,NA,TRBV18,CASSPRGMPENEKLFF,TGTGCCAGCTCACCAAGAGGAATGCCAGAGAATGAAAAACTGTTTTTT
TRBJ2-7,NA,TRBD1,TRBV5-1,CASSLAGTGSYEQYF,TGCGCCAGCAGCTTGGCCGGGACAGGGAGTTACGAGCAGTACTTC
TRBJ2-3,NA,NA,TRBV5-1,CASSLAADTQYF,TGCGCCAGCAGCTTGGCGGCAGATACGCAGTATTTT
TRBJ2-7,NA,NA,TRBV6-1,CASSRQSSYEQYF,TGTGCCAGCAGTCGACAGTCCTCCTACGAGCAGTACTTC
TRBJ2-2,NA,TRBD1,TRBV5-1,CASSLQGGNFANTGELFF,TGCGCCAGCAGCTTACAGGGGGGAAACTTCGCGAACACCGGGGAGCTGTTTTTT
TRBJ2-3,NA,TRBD2,TRBV18,CASSPEVSGSTADTQYF,TGTGCCAGCTCACCGGAAGTTAGCGGGAGTACGGCAGATACGCAGTATTTT
TRBJ1-6,NA,NA,TRBV28,CASKDHTGSIQLGDSPLHF,TGTGCCAGCAAGGATCACACAGGGTCGATTCAATTAGGGGATTCACCCCTCCACTTT
TRBJ1-2,NA,NA,TRBV10-3,CAISGDREYGYTF,TGTGCCATCAGTGGAGACAGAGAGTATGGCTACACCTTC
TRBJ2-7,NA,NA,TRBV11-2,CASSPPGERSYEQYF,TGTGCCAGCAGCCCTCCGGGGGAGAGATCCTACGAGCAGTACTTC
TRBJ2-1,NA,NA,TRBV5-1,CASSLDSTGEQFF,TGCGCCAGCAGCTTGGACTCCACAGGTGAGCAGTTCTTC
TRBJ1-2,NA,NA,TRBV28,CASTADTDGYTF,TGTGCCAGCACAGCAGACACCGATGGCTACACCTTC
TRBJ1-2,NA,NA,TRBV6-5,CASSQTGLGGYGYTF,TGTGCCAGCAGTCAAACAGGGTTGGGTGGGTATGGCTACACCTTC
TRBJ2-1,NA,NA,TRBV7-9,CASSLAAGARRDNEQFF,TGTGCCAGCAGCTTAGCGGCAGGGGCTAGGAGAGACAATGAGCAGTTCTTC
TRBJ2-5,NA,NA,TRBV25-1,CASSVFGGPSVGTQYF,TGTGCCAGCAGTGTCTTCGGGGGGCCGAGTGTAGGGACCCAGTACTTC
TRBJ2-4,NA,TRBD2,TRBV15,CATSTRTTRGTSKNIQYF,TGTGCCACCAGCACAAGGACGACGCGGGGGACTTCCAAAAACATTCAGTACTTC
TRBJ2-1,NA,TRBD2,TRBV13,CASSEGLDEQFF,TGTGCCAGCAGCGAGGGACTAGATGAGCAGTTCTTC
TRBJ1-2,NA,TRBD1,TRBV28,CASSLYGQGGGYGYTF,TGTGCCAGCAGTTTATACGGACAGGGGGGAGGGTATGGCTACACCTTC
TRBJ2-4,NA,TRBD1,TRBV2,CASTAGTGAKNIQYF,TGTGCCAGCACCGCCGGGACAGGGGCCAAAAACATTCAGTACTTC
TRBJ2-7,NA,TRBD2,TRBV25-1,CASSGPRTSRPEQYF,TGTGCCAGCAGTGGCCCCCGGACTAGCCGGCCCGAGCAGTACTTC
TRBJ2-1,NA,TRBD2,TRBV4-3,CASSQTYGTSGRGNEQFF,TGCGCCAGCAGCCAAACGTACGGGACTAGCGGGAGGGGCAATGAGCAGTTCTTC
TRBJ1-2,NA,NA,TRBV25-1,CASTLSGQGGYTF,TGTGCCAGCACGTTATCGGGACAAGGCGGCTACACCTTC
TRBJ1-3,NA,TRBD1,TRBV5-1,CASSLGTGGPSGNTIYF,TGCGCCAGCAGCTTAGGGACAGGGGGCCCCTCTGGAAACACCATATATTTT
TRBJ1-1,NA,TRBD1,TRBV6-1,CASSRDSEAFF,TGTGCCAGCAGTAGGGACAGTGAAGCTTTCTTT
TRBJ2-1,NA,NA,TRBV27,CASSLVGGEQFF,TGTGCCAGCAGTTTGGTTGGCGGTGAGCAGTTCTTC
TRBJ1-5,NA,NA,TRBV18,CASSPQGSNQPQHF,TGTGCCAGCTCACCACAGGGGAGCAATCAGCCCCAGCATTTT
TRBJ2-7,NA,TRBD2,TRBV5-6,CASSMGLAGYEQYF,TGTGCCAGCAGCATGGGACTAGCTGGCTACGAGCAGTACTTC
TRBJ2-5,NA,NA,TRBV7-9,CASSPTGAQYF,TGTGCCAGCAGCCCTACCGGGGCCCAGTACTTC
TRBJ2-3,NA,TRBD2,TRBV27,CASSSTGRGLAVNHTDTQYF,TGTGCCAGCAGTTCTACCGGGCGGGGACTAGCGGTCAATCACACAGATACGCAGTATTTT
TRBJ1-2,NA,NA,TRBV28,CASRTTGIHYGYTF,TGTGCCAGCAGAACGACAGGAATTCACTATGGCTACACCTTC
TRBJ2-1,NA,TRBD2,TRBV5-1,CASGPGTSGIRSQFF,TGCGCCAGCGGCCCCGGGACTAGCGGGATCCGCTCGCAGTTCTTC
TRBJ2-3,once,NA,TRBV5-1,CASSYLARRTDTQYF,TGCGCCAGCAGCTACCTAGCGAGGCGCACAGATACGCAGTATTTT